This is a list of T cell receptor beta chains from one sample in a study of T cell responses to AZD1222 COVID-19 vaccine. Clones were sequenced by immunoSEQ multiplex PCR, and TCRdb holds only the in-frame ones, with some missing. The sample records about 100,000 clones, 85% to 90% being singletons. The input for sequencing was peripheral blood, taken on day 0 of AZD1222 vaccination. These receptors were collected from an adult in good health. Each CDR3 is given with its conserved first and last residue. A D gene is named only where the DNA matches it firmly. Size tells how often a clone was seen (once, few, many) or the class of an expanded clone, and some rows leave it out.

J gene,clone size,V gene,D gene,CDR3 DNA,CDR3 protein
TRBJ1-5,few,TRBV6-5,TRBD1,TGTGCCAGCACCTCCCGGGACAGGGGGCAGCCCCAGCATTTT,CASTSRDRGQPQHF
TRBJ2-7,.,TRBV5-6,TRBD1,TGTGCCAGCAGCTTAGGGACAGGATACGAGCAGTACTTC,CASSLGTGYEQYF
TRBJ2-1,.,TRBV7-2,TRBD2,TGTGCCAGCAGCTTAACTAGCGGGTATGAGCAGTTCTTC,CASSLTSGYEQFF
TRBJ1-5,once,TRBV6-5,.,TGTGCCAGCAGGGGCTCTTATAGCAATCAGCCCCAGCATTTT,CASRGSYSNQPQHF
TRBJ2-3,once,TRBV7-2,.,TGTGCCAGCAGCTTCCGGCGGGGATTGACAGATACGCAGTATTTT,CASSFRRGLTDTQYF
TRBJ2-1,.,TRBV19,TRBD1,TGTGCCAGTAGTAAGGAAGGACAGGTTTGGAATGAGCAGTTCTTC,CASSKEGQVWNEQFF
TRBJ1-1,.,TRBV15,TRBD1,TGTGCCACCAGCAGAGATATGGGGCACAGGGGGACTGAAGCTTTCTTT,CATSRDMGHRGTEAFF
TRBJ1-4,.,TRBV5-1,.,TGCGCCAGCAGCATGGCTTCGGCAGTTTCAACTAATGAAAAACTGTTTTTT,CASSMASAVSTNEKLFF
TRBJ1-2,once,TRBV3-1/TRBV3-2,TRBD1,TGTGCCAGCAGCCAGTCGGGACAGAACTATGGCTACACCTTC,CASSQSGQNYGYTF
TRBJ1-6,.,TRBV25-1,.,TGTGCCAGCAGCAGACAATATAATTCACCCCTCCACTTT,CASSRQYNSPLHF
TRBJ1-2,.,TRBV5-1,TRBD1,TGCGCCAGCAGCCAGTCCCGGGACAGCATCCCCTATGGCTACACCTTC,CASSQSRDSIPYGYTF
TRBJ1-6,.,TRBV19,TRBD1,TGTGCCAGTAGTATACGAGGGGGCGACACCCTCCACTTT,CASSIRGGDTLHF
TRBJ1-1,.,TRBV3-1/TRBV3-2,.,TGTGCCAGCAGCCAGGGACCCCACACTGAAGCTTTCTTT,CASSQGPHTEAFF
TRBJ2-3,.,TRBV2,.,TGTGCCAGCGGGGTCACAGATACGCAGTATTTT,CASGVTDTQYF
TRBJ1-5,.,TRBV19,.,TGTGCCAGTAGTTGGCCGGGGGGGGGTAATCAGCCCCAGCATTTT,CASSWPGGGNQPQHF
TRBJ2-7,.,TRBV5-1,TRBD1,TGCGCCAGCAGAAAACAGGGGTCAACCTACGAGCAGTACTTC,CASRKQGSTYEQYF
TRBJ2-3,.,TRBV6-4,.,TGTGCCAGCAGTGTCTCGTCAGATACGCAGTATTTT,CASSVSSDTQYF
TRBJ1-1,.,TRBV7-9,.,TGTGGGTGGGGAAAACAGACATGGTCGAACACTGAAGCTTTCTTT,CGWGKQTWSNTEAFF
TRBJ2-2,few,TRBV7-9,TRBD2,TGTGCCAGCAGCTCGGGGGCTAGCGGGAGGACCGGGGAGCTGTTTTTT,CASSSGASGRTGELFF
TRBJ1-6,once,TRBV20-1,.,TGCAGTGCTAGTGGGGGACGGACTCAGAATTCACCCCTCCACTTT,CSASGGRTQNSPLHF
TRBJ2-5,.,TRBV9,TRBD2,TGTGCCAGCAGCGCCCCTAGGGCGGGAGCCGAAGAGACCCAGTACTTC,CASSAPRAGAEETQYF
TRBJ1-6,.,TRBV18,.,TGTGCCAGCTCACCAAGGGAGGGAGGGGATTCACCCCTCCACTTT,CASSPREGGDSPLHF
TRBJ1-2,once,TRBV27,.,TGTGCCAGCAGTACTAATACAGGGCCTGGCTATGGCTACACCTTC,CASSTNTGPGYGYTF
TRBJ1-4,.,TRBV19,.,TGTGCCAGTAGCTTTCAGACTTTGGGTGAAAAACTGTTTTTT,CASSFQTLGEKLFF
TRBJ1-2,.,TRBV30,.,TGTGCCTGGAGTGTCCCCGGGCCCTTCGCTAACTATGGCTACACCTTC,CAWSVPGPFANYGYTF
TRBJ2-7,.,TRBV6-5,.,TGTGCCACCAGGTTCGGGATACCCTTGGGCGAGCAGTACTTC,CATRFGIPLGEQYF
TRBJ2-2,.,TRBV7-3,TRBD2,TGTGCCAGCAGCTTGCTAGCGGGAGAGACCGGGGAGCTGTTTTTT,CASSLLAGETGELFF
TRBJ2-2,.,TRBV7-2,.,TGTGCCAGCAGCTTCGGTTGGGCCGGGGAGCTGTTTTTT,CASSFGWAGELFF
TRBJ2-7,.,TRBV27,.,TGTGCCAGCAGGCTTAGGGGAATGAGGTCCTACGAGCAGTACTTC,CASRLRGMRSYEQYF
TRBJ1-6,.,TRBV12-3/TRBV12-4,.,TGTGCCAGCAGTTTGGGGACCTTTTCACCCCTCCACTTT,CASSLGTFSPLHF